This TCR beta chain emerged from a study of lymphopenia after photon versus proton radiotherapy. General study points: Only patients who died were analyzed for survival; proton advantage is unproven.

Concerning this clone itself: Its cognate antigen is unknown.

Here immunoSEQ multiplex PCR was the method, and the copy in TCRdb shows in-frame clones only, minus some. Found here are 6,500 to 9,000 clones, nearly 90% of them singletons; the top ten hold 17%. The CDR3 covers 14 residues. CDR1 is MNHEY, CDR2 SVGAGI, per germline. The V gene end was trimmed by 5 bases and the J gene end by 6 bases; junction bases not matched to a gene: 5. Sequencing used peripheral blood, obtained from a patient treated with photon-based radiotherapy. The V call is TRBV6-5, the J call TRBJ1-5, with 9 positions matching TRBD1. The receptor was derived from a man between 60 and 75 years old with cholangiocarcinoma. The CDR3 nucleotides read TGTGCCAGCAGTCCTGGGACAGGGTTTCAGCCCCAGCATTTT. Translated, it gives CASSPGTGFQPQHF.